The 31 T cell receptor beta chains below were found in one sample sequenced in a study of T cells in Graves' hyperthyroidism and ophthalmopathy. RNA transcripts were the template for amplifying TCR beta CDR3 regions. During a first-round RT-PCR of the TCR CDR3, the HTBI primer set was used. TCRdb reprocessed the multiplex PCR reads with MiXCR, giving one entry per CDR3 protein. Here the sample spans over 500,000 distinct CDR3 sequences, approximately 15% being singletons. The specimen sequenced was blood. All receptors derive from a middle-aged woman with Graves' hyperthyroidism.

This clonotype was seen at least ten times. This chain uses TRBV12-3 or TRBV12-4 with TRBJ1-5; D is perhaps TRBD1 (5 bases). The CDR3 loop spans 13 amino acids. The germline V and J ends were trimmed by 3 bases and 7 bases, with 10 bases remaining between them. Here the CDR3 reads CASSFAGRQPQHF. As DNA, the CDR3 is TGTGCCAGCAGTTTTGCAGGGCGACAGCCCCAGCATTTT.

This clonotype was seen repeatedly, ten times or more. The chain couples TRBV2 to TRBJ2-7; 9 bases line up with TRBD1. With 6 bases clipped from V and 4 bases from J, the junction kept 10 bases outside the gene matches. This CDR3 has 15 residues. Germline loops: CDR1 SNHLY, CDR2 FYNNEI. The CDR3 DNA is TGTGCCAGCAGAGGAGGGGACAGGGTGAAGTACGAGCAGTACTTC. Translating it yields CASRGGDRVKYEQYF.

The table lists this clonotype with many counts. The CDR3 region is CASTASGLAGNEQFF. The CDR3 bases are TGTGCCAGCACCGCCTCGGGACTAGCAGGCAATGAGCAGTTCTTC. The V call is TRBV28, the J call TRBJ2-1; the match to TRBD2 covers 9 bases. Germline assignment: CDR1 MDHEN and CDR2 SYDVKM. Unmatched junction bases numbered 10, after V lost 7 bases and J lost 6 bases. This CDR3 spans 15 amino acids.

This clonotype was observed at least ten times. The V and J genes are TRBV2 and TRBJ2-1; 7 bases map to TRBD1. The length of the CDR3 is 14 residues. From germline, CDR1 is SNHLY and CDR2 FYNNEI. The ends lost 7 bases at V and 2 bases at J; junction bases unmatched: 5. CDR3 amino acids: CASIRGTAYNEQFF. The CDR3 DNA is TGTGCCAGCATTAGAGGGACAGCCTACAATGAGCAGTTCTTC.

This clonotype occurred many times. This chain links TRBV6-1 with TRBJ2-3; D is uncertain. V lost 4 bases to trimming and J lost 4 bases, with 9 bases between them. Germline loops: CDR1 MNHNS, CDR2 SASEGT. The length of the CDR3 is 13 residues. The CDR3 sequence: CASSVRHADTQYF. DNA of the CDR3: TGTGCCAGCAGTGTAAGGCATGCAGATACGCAGTATTTT.

At least ten counts were recorded for this clonotype. The chain carries TRBV7-9 and TRBJ2-7, with D possibly being TRBD1 or TRBD2 (5 bases each). This CDR3 is built from 15 residues. CDR1 and CDR2 (germline): SEHNR, FQNEAQ (reference sequence). Trimming cost V 1 base and J 0 bases, with 10 bases left between them. CDR3 residues: CASSLGGTDSYEQYF. The CDR3 nucleotides are TGTGCCAGCAGCTTAGGTGGGACGGACTCCTACGAGCAGTACTTC.

CDR3 bases: TGTGCCAGTAAACCGATGAACAGGGGGCGGGACACCGGGGAGCTGTTTTTT. It is translated as CASKPMNRGRDTGELFF. The chain couples TRBV19 to TRBJ2-2; 9 bases agree with TRBD1. V gave up 7 bases and J gave up 3 bases; unmatched junction bases: 12. The CDR3 runs to 17 residues. CDR1 and CDR2 (germline): LNHDA, SQIVND (reference sequence).

This clonotype was seen ten or more times. The chain recombines TRBV3-1 with TRBJ2-7; D call uncertain. The CDR3 covers 13 residues. Trimming removed 0 bases from V and 4 bases from J, with 7 bases in between. Germline CDR1 reads LGHDT; CDR2 reads YNNKEL (reference sequence). The CDR3 is CASSQDSVYEQYF. For the CDR3, the DNA is TGTGCCAGCAGCCAAGACTCAGTTTACGAGCAGTACTTC.

Only a few counts were recorded for this clonotype. As DNA, the CDR3 is TGTGCCACCCTAGCGGATCCCTACAATGAGCAGTTCTTC. Protein: CATLADPYNEQFF. This chain uses TRBV10-3 with TRBJ2-1; 7 bases agree with TRBD2. The germline gives CDR1 ENHRY, CDR2 SYGVKD. Trimming took 10 bases from V and 2 from J; bases not matched to a gene: 5. The CDR3 is 13 residues long.

V usage is TRBV30 and J usage is TRBJ2-7; a weak D match, TRBD2 (5 bases). V was clipped by 2 bases and J by 2 bases, with 10 bases between them. The CDR3 runs 13 residues. Germline loops: CDR1 GTSNPN, CDR2 SVGIG (reference sequence). The CDR3 DNA reads as TGTGCCTGGAGTTTCGGGAATACCTACGAGCAGTACTTC. Translated: CAWSFGNTYEQYF.

The V gene is TRBV20-1, the J gene TRBJ2-7; 9 positions match TRBD2. This CDR3 has 14 residues. Germline trimming cut 5 bases from V and 2 bases from J; bases unmatched to any gene: 7. CDR1 is DFQATT, CDR2 SNEGSKA, per germline (reference sequence). The CDR3 sequence is CSAVRTSVTYEQYF. As DNA, the CDR3 is TGCAGTGCTGTTAGGACTAGCGTGACCTACGAGCAGTACTTC.

This clonotype was recorded at least ten times. The J gene is TRBJ2-1, the V gene TRBV15; no definite D call. The CDR3 totals 12 residues. Trimming cost V 0 bases and J 7 bases, with 4 bases left between them. Germline CDR1 and CDR2: LNHNV and YYDKDF (reference sequence). CDR3 protein: CATSRDRNEQFF. CDR3 DNA sequence: TGTGCCACCAGCAGAGACCGAAATGAGCAGTTCTTC.

In regard to this clonotype: Lacking the conserved final phenylalanine or tryptophan, this CDR3 likely reflects a read error. V gene TRBV7-9 combines with J gene TRBJ1-4, with a possible D match to TRBD1 (6 bases). Germline V gene data show CDR1 as SEHNR and CDR2 as FQNEAQ (reference sequence). This CDR3 is 16 amino acids long. The V end was cut by 3 bases, the J end by 0 bases, with 11 bases between. CDR3 protein: CASSFRQESTNEKLFL. CDR3 nucleotides: TGTGCCAGCAGCTTTCGACAGGAATCAACTAATGAAAAACTGTTTCTT.

This chain uses TRBV20-1 with TRBJ2-1, with D perhaps matching TRBD1 (5 bases). The CDR3 is 14 residues long. Germline V gene data show CDR1 as DFQATT and CDR2 as SNEGSKA (reference sequence). V dropped 7 bases and J dropped 8 bases, with 21 bases sitting between them. The CDR3 spells CSVLISAGSHEQFF. Here the CDR3 DNA reads TGCAGTGTCCTAATTTCTGCAGGGTCCCATGAGCAGTTCTTC.

This clonotype appeared a few times. This may arise from a read error, as a much more abundant clone is one base away. The chain is built from TRBV7-8 and TRBJ1-1; D is unresolved. Trimming removed 1 base at V and 4 bases at J, with 7 bases between. Per germline, CDR1 SGHVS and CDR2 FQNEAQ. The CDR3 has 13 residues. CDR3 coding DNA: TGTGCCAGCAGCTTAGGACGGACCACTGAAGCTTTCTTT. It encodes CASSLGRTTEAFF.

This clonotype has just a few counts. The V and J genes are TRBV20-1 and TRBJ2-7; maybe TRBD1 (6 bases). The germline V and J ends were trimmed by 3 bases and 4 bases, with 13 bases remaining between them. Germline CDR1 DFQATT, CDR2 SNEGSKA (reference sequence). CDR3 length equals 13 residues. The CDR3 is CSARDSDEYEQYF. The CDR3 nucleotides read TGCAGTGCTAGGGACAGTGACGAATACGAGCAGTACTTC.

The chain employs TRBV6-1 and TRBJ1-3; weak D call: TRBD1 (5 bases). Trimming stripped 2 bases from V and 4 bases from J, with 9 bases between. CDR1 and CDR2 from the germline V gene are MNHNS and SASEGT. The CDR3 covers 14 residues. The CDR3 DNA is TGTGCCAGCAGTGAATCAGGGATCGGAAACACCATATATTTT. This encodes CASSESGIGNTIYF.

There are many counts of this clonotype. This chain links TRBV24-1 with TRBJ2-3; the D is unclear. The CDR3 extends over 13 amino acids. The V and J ends lost 4 bases and 0 bases respectively, with 4 bases between them. The germline V gene encodes CDR1 KGHDR and CDR2 SFDVKD. This CDR3 reads CATSDRSTDTQYF. CDR3 bases: TGTGCCACCAGTGACCGAAGCACAGATACGCAGTATTTT.

Ten or more counts support this clonotype. The rearrangement joins TRBV28 to TRBJ1-1; no definite D call. V was cut by 6 bases and J by 0 bases, with 5 bases left in between. Germline CDR1 reads MDHEN; CDR2 reads SYDVKM. CDR3 length: 12 residues. Here the CDR3 reads CASRSVNTEAFF. CDR3 sequence (DNA): TGTGCCAGCAGGAGCGTGAACACTGAAGCTTTCTTT.

There are many counts of this clonotype. The V gene is TRBV11-2, the J gene TRBJ2-3; tentatively, D is TRBD2 (6 bases). V lost 3 bases and J 2 bases, leaving 9 bases between the germline ends. Germline lookup yields CDR1 SGHAT and CDR2 FQNNGV. This CDR3 spans 14 amino acids. The CDR3 DNA reads TGTGCCAGCAGCTTTCGGACTACCACAGATACGCAGTATTTT. It codes for CASSFRTTTDTQYF.

The chain links TRBV24-1 to TRBJ2-3; D remains unclear. Trimming left V 2 bases short and J 8 bases short, with 4 bases between. The germline CDR1 and CDR2 sequences are KGHDR and SFDVKD. CDR3 size: 11 residues. The CDR3 DNA reads TGTGCCACCAGTGATTGGGGTACGCAGTATTTT. It encodes CATSDWGTQYF.

This rearrangement joins TRBV7-2 to TRBJ2-2, with D tentatively TRBD1 or TRBD2 (5 bases each). Germline V gene data show CDR1 as SGHTA and CDR2 as FQGNSA. Trimming removed 5 bases from V and 4 bases from J, with 14 bases in between. CDR3 length equals 15 residues. As DNA, the CDR3 is TGTGCCAGCAGCGAGACCGGGGCGGCCACCGGGGAGCTGTTTTTT. Translated, it gives CASSETGAATGELFF.

In this sample, this clonotype turned up many times. J is TRBJ2-3 and V is TRBV20-1, with TRBD2 matching over 7 bases. CDR1 and CDR2 (germline): DFQATT, SNEGSKA (reference sequence). The CDR3 length is 15 residues. V shed 4 bases, J shed 4 bases, and the junction held 11 bases outside the gene matches. CDR3 protein: CSATSRELGSDTQYF. CDR3 DNA: TGCAGTGCTACCTCGCGGGAGTTGGGCTCAGATACGCAGTATTTT.

This clonotype was seen only a few times. J is TRBJ2-1 and V is TRBV29-1; tentative D call: TRBD2 (5 bases). Germline V gene sequence: CDR1 SQVTM, CDR2 ANQGSEA. The V end lost 6 bases, the J end lost 6 bases, and 12 bases lay between the germline ends. This CDR3 spans 12 amino acids. The CDR3 reads CSVETTTNEQFF. Here the CDR3 DNA reads TGCAGCGTGGAGACTACCACCAATGAGCAGTTCTTC.

This clonotype was detected many times. The V and J genes are TRBV28 and TRBJ1-1, with D possibly being TRBD1 (6 bases). The germline V gene encodes CDR1 MDHEN and CDR2 SYDVKM. Deletions cut 6 bases from V and 11 bases from J, with 16 bases between. CDR3 length equals 12 residues. The CDR3 loop reads CASRTTGNIAFF. The CDR3 nucleotides are TGTGCCAGCAGAACAACAGGGAATATTGCTTTCTTT. The variable domain in full, completed from reference TRBV28 and TRBJ1-1, reads DVKVTQSSRYLVKRTGEKVFLECVQDMDHENMFWYRQDPGLGLRLIYFSYDVKMKEKGDIPEGYSVSREKKERFSLILESASTNQTSMYLCASRTTGNIAFFGQGTRLTVV.

V usage is TRBV2 and J usage is TRBJ2-7; D is uncertain. Trimming took 4 bases from V and 3 from J, leaving 22 bases between them. This CDR3 is 17 amino acids long. Germline loops: CDR1 SNHLY, CDR2 FYNNEI. Here the CDR3 reads CASSVTPERRMVYEQYF. CDR3 sequence (DNA): TGTGCCAGCAGTGTCACGCCGGAACGCAGGATGGTCTACGAGCAGTACTTC.

The rearrangement joins TRBV24-1 to TRBJ1-5; D is uncertain. CDR1 is KGHDR and CDR2 is SFDVKD in the germline V gene. Trimming left V 1 base short and J 4 bases short, with 7 bases between. CDR3 length equals 14 residues. This chain's CDR3 is CATSDLNGNQPQHF. Written as DNA, the CDR3 is TGTGCCACCAGTGATTTAAACGGGAATCAGCCCCAGCATTTT.

This clonotype has a count of ten or more. The chain links TRBV30 to TRBJ2-7; D perhaps matches TRBD1 (6 bases). Per germline, CDR1 GTSNPN and CDR2 SVGIG (reference sequence). This CDR3 contains 14 residues. Trimming removed 4 bases from V and 0 bases from J, with 13 bases in between. The CDR3 protein is CAWKRGGSSYEQYF. As DNA, the CDR3 is TGTGCCTGGAAAAGAGGGGGTAGCTCCTACGAGCAGTACTTC.

The V and J genes are TRBV7-9 and TRBJ2-7, with 11 nucleotides matching TRBD2. Germline V gene sequence: CDR1 SEHNR, CDR2 FQNEAQ (reference sequence). Trimming at V came to 4 bases and at J to 0 bases, leaving 5 bases not matched to a gene. The CDR3 has 16 amino acids. DNA for the CDR3: TGTGCCAGCAGCTCCGTTAGCGGGAGGGTCTCCTACGAGCAGTACTTC. The encoded protein is CASSSVSGRVSYEQYF.

The V and J genes are TRBV10-1 and TRBJ1-5; perhaps TRBD1 as D (5 bases). CDR3 length: 15 amino acids. Germline V CDR1 and CDR2: WNHNN, SYGVQD (reference sequence). The V end was cut by 3 bases, the J end by 6 bases, with 15 bases between. In DNA form, the CDR3 reads TGCGCCAGCAGTGACCCCATCGGGGGGTTTCAGCCCCAGCATTTT. Translated, it gives CASSDPIGGFQPQHF.

Only a few counts were recorded for this clonotype. The chain recombines TRBV6-2 or TRBV6-3 with TRBJ2-1; D is possibly TRBD2 (5 bases). CDR1 and CDR2 from the germline V gene are MNHEY and SVGEGT. CDR3 size: 10 residues. The V end was cut by 11 bases, the J end by 7 bases, with 9 bases between. The CDR3 loop reads CAARGNEQFF. The CDR3 DNA sequence: TGTGCCGCTAGAGGGAATGAGCAGTTCTTC.